The 24 T cell receptor beta chains in this list originate from one sample, sequenced in a study of cytomegalovirus exposure and HLA in healthy donors. The primer mix had 60 Vbeta and 13 Jbeta primers. Sequencing used immunoSEQ multiplex PCR; TCRdb keeps in-frame clones, though not all of them. The table shows roughly 150,000 clones, with 75% occurring only once. Sequenced sample: PBMCs. These receptors originate from a man in his late teens or twenties in good health and CMV-seronegative.

The rearrangement links TRBV9 to TRBJ2-1, with D possibly matching TRBD1 (6 bases). Germline CDR1 and CDR2: SGDLS and YYNGEE. This CDR3 comprises 17 residues. V was pared by 4 bases and J by 6 bases, with 23 bases between. CDR3 residues: CASSPRPGDHFTNEQFF. CDR3 DNA sequence: TGTGCCAGCAGCCCTCGCCCAGGGGACCACTTTACCAATGAGCAGTTCTTC.

The chain employs TRBV18 and TRBJ2-7; 7 bases match TRBD2. Trimming cost V 3 bases and J 5 bases; bases outside gene matches: 7. This CDR3 is built from 14 residues. The germline CDR1 and CDR2 sequences are KGHSH and LQKENI. CDR3 sequence (DNA): TGTGCCAGCTCACCGGCGGGAGTGGGCAACGAGCAGTACTTC. Amino acids: CASSPAGVGNEQYF.

V and J are TRBV16 and TRBJ2-7; 7 bases match TRBD1. J lost 6 bases, V lost 0 bases, and 14 bases had no gene match. Germline CDR1 reads KGHSY; CDR2 reads FQNENV. CDR3 length: 17 residues. CDR3 residues: CASSQSSDRVSRGEQYF. Written as DNA, the CDR3 is TGTGCCAGCAGCCAATCCAGCGACAGGGTTTCTCGGGGCGAGCAGTACTTC.

The chain couples TRBV6-4 to TRBJ2-6; weak D call: TRBD2 (5 bases). The CDR3 is 17 amino acids. V lost 5 bases, J lost 2 bases, and 16 bases lay in between. Germline assignment: CDR1 MRHNA and CDR2 SNTAGT. In DNA form, the CDR3 reads TGTGCCAGCAGTAGCTCGGTCGGGGATGCTGGGGCCAACGTCCTGACTTTC. It is translated as CASSSSVGDAGANVLTF.

The rearrangement links TRBV10-3 to TRBJ1-1; 7 bases agree with TRBD1. The CDR3 loop spans 13 amino acids. Per germline, CDR1 ENHRY and CDR2 SYGVKD. After removal of 6 bases from V and 5 bases from J, the junction contained 6 bases not matched to a gene. The CDR3 loop is CAIRRDRDTEAFF. CDR3 DNA sequence: TGTGCCATCAGAAGGGACAGAGATACTGAAGCTTTCTTT.

The chain combines TRBV4-3 with TRBJ1-6; 9 positions agree with TRBD1. The CDR3 extends over 16 amino acids. With V trimmed by 1 base and J by 10 bases, 8 bases remained unmatched. The germline gives CDR1 LGHNA, CDR2 YSLEER. CDR3 bases: TGCGCCAGCAGCCAAGGGGCCGGGACAGGGCTATCACCCCTCCACTTT. It translates to CASSQGAGTGLSPLHF.

The chain joins TRBV7-2 to TRBJ2-5; D is possibly TRBD1 (5 bases). Germline loops: CDR1 SGHTA, CDR2 FQGNSA. Trimming pared 5 bases from V and 4 bases from J, leaving 14 bases between. The CDR3 sequence is 14 residues long. CDR3 protein: CASSPRQGLETQYF. Written as DNA, the CDR3 is TGTGCCAGCAGCCCACGGCAGGGATTAGAGACCCAGTACTTC.

V and J are TRBV28 and TRBJ2-1, with 8 positions matching TRBD2. Germline V lookup: CDR1 MDHEN, CDR2 SYDVKM. The CDR3 is 16 amino acids. The junction had 10 bases not matched to a gene; V was cut back by 7 bases and J by 2 bases. This CDR3 is CASTLQLAETYNEQFF. Here the CDR3 DNA reads TGTGCCAGCACCCTCCAACTAGCGGAGACCTACAATGAGCAGTTCTTC.

CDR3 sequence reads: CASSVVSGGGADTQYF. CDR3 nucleotides: TGTGCCAGCAGCGTAGTTAGTGGCGGAGGGGCAGATACGCAGTATTTT. The chain employs TRBV9 and TRBJ2-3, with a tentative D call TRBD2 (6 bases). The germline V and J ends were trimmed by 0 bases and 4 bases, with 15 bases remaining between them. In germline, CDR1 is SGDLS, CDR2 YYNGEE. This CDR3 is built from 16 residues.

This chain uses TRBV6-5 with TRBJ1-3; no clear D. The length of the CDR3 is 13 residues. CDR1 MNHEY and CDR2 SVGAGI come from the germline V gene. CDR3 nucleotides: TGTGCATCGGTCGGAGGGTCTGGAAACACCATATATTTT. It encodes CASVGGSGNTIYF.

The chain couples TRBV5-8 to TRBJ1-5; possibly TRBD1 for D (6 bases). The CDR3 is 15 amino acids. CDR1 SGHTS and CDR2 YDEGEE come from the germline V gene. V lost 0 bases to trimming and J lost 7 bases, with 14 bases between them. CDR3 region: CASSLAGTPAQPQHF. CDR3 nucleotides: TGTGCCAGCAGCTTGGCCGGGACACCGGCGCAGCCCCAGCATTTT.

The genes are TRBV6-1 and TRBJ1-1; TRBD1 agrees at 7 bases. The CDR3 has 13 residues. Germline assignment: CDR1 MNHNS and CDR2 SASEGT. V was pared by 2 bases and J by 6 bases, with 3 bases of the junction left unmatched. CDR3 residues: CASSERGQPEAFF. Written as DNA, the CDR3 is TGTGCCAGCAGTGAACGGGGACAGCCTGAAGCTTTCTTT.

V gene TRBV2 combines with J gene TRBJ1-3; 12 nucleotides match TRBD1. The CDR3 consists of 14 residues. J gave up 9 bases and V 4 bases, and 4 bases lay outside the gene matches. Germline V gene data show CDR1 as SNHLY and CDR2 as FYNNEI. As DNA, the CDR3 is TGTGCCAGCAGTGCCGGGACAGGGGGCTTCACCATATATTTT. It specifies CASSAGTGGFTIYF.

This clone was seen a handful of times. This rearrangement joins TRBV7-2 to TRBJ2-1; 8 bases are a match to TRBD1. CDR3 length: 15 amino acids. CDR1 is SGHTA and CDR2 is FQGNSA in the germline V gene. J was trimmed by 5 bases and V by 4 bases; bases with no gene match: 7. The CDR3 is CASSWTGLENNEQFF. The DNA for the CDR3 is TGTGCCAGCAGCTGGACAGGGTTGGAGAACAATGAGCAGTTCTTC.

The chain uses TRBV28 and TRBJ2-7; possibly TRBD1 for D (5 bases). V lost 7 bases, J lost 0 bases, and 10 bases lay in between. Germline CDR1 MDHEN, CDR2 SYDVKM. The CDR3 contains 13 residues. The CDR3 protein is CASKVDSSYEQYF. The CDR3 DNA follows: TGTGCCAGCAAAGTCGACAGCTCCTACGAGCAGTACTTC.

The CDR3 protein is CASSASTSGLADTQYF. CDR3 in DNA: TGTGCCAGCAGCGCTTCGACTAGCGGGCTCGCAGATACGCAGTATTTT. V is TRBV9 and J is TRBJ2-3; TRBD2 matches at 10 bases. The CDR3 loop spans 16 amino acids. With 3 bases clipped from V and 4 bases from J, the junction kept 8 bases outside the gene matches. Germline V gene lookup returns CDR1 SGDLS and CDR2 YYNGEE.

The chain is built from TRBV29-1 and TRBJ2-1; a possible D gene is TRBD2 (6 bases). This CDR3 region has 13 residues. Deletions cut 6 bases from V and 8 bases from J, with 17 bases between. Per germline, CDR1 SQVTM and CDR2 ANQGSEA. The CDR3 is CSVLPTSPDEQFF. The CDR3 DNA reads TGCAGCGTCCTTCCTACTAGCCCGGATGAGCAGTTCTTC.

The gene calls are TRBV28 and TRBJ1-2; D is unclear. This CDR3 spans 18 amino acids. The V end was cut by 6 bases, the J end by 8 bases, with 31 bases between. Looked up from germline, CDR1 is MDHEN and CDR2 is SYDVKM. The CDR3 sequence is CASRQPLGLRNKSRGYTF. CDR3 DNA: TGTGCCAGCAGGCAACCCCTGGGCCTTAGGAACAAGTCTCGGGGCTACACCTTC.

The chain combines TRBV7-2 with TRBJ2-7; the D gene is possibly TRBD1 (6 bases). From germline, CDR1 is SGHTA and CDR2 FQGNSA. The CDR3 spans 15 residues. V shed 1 base and J shed 3 bases, with 13 bases lying between them. The CDR3 DNA is TGTGCCAGCAGCTTAGATACAGGGCCCGTCTACGAGCAGTACTTC. Encoded protein: CASSLDTGPVYEQYF.

This clone was counted a few times. The chain joins TRBV27 to TRBJ2-7; 11 nucleotides line up with TRBD2. The germline gives CDR1 MNHEY, CDR2 SMNVEV (reference sequence). This CDR3 is 14 amino acids long. V shed 6 bases and J 2 bases; nucleotides not matched to a gene: 3. Here the CDR3 DNA reads TGTGCCAGCAGCGGACTAGCGGGCCCCTACGAGCAGTACTTC. This translates into CASSGLAGPYEQYF.

The gene calls are TRBV11-2 and TRBJ2-7; weak D call: TRBD2 (6 bases). The V end was cut by 1 base, the J end by 0 bases, with 10 bases between. Germline loops: CDR1 SGHAT, CDR2 FQNNGV. There are 15 residues in the CDR3. The CDR3 nucleotides read TGTGCCAGCAGCTTAGGGGGGGAGAGCTCCTACGAGCAGTACTTC. Amino acid sequence: CASSLGGESSYEQYF.

The chain links TRBV9 to TRBJ2-4; 7 bases are a match to TRBD2. Per germline, CDR1 SGDLS and CDR2 YYNGEE. The CDR3 is 17 amino acids. Losses at the gene ends were 3 bases for V and 0 bases for J; bases not matched to a gene: 9. The CDR3 here is CASSARGDGIAKNIQYF. The CDR3 DNA reads TGTGCCAGCAGCGCTCGGGGGGATGGGATAGCCAAAAACATTCAGTACTTC. The variable domain in full, with the rest retrieved from reference TRBV9 and TRBJ2-4, is DSGVTQTPKHLITATGQRVTLRCSPRSGDLSVYWYQQSLDQGLQFLIQYYNGEERAKGNILERFSAQQFPDLHSELNLSSLELGDSALYFCASSARGDGIAKNIQYFGAGTRLSVL.

The chain links TRBV10-1 to TRBJ2-2; TRBD2 matches at 8 bases. Trimming at V came to 5 bases and at J to 3 bases, leaving 2 bases not matched to a gene. Germline CDR1 and CDR2: WNHNN and SYGVQD (reference sequence). This CDR3 has 14 residues. For the CDR3, the DNA is TGCGCCAGCAGTCCCGGGAGGGACACCGGGGAGCTGTTTTTT. It specifies CASSPGRDTGELFF.

The genes are TRBV4-3 and TRBJ1-5; D gene ambiguous. Per the germline V gene, CDR1 is LGHNA and CDR2 is YSLEER. The V gene lost 0 bases and the J gene lost 0 bases, with 3 bases spanning the gap. The CDR3 covers 14 residues. The CDR3 DNA follows: TGCGCCAGCAGCCAAGAGGCTAGCAATCAGCCCCAGCATTTT. It translates to CASSQEASNQPQHF.